Listed below are T cell receptor beta chains from one sample, sequenced in a study of shared clonotypes between healthy human individuals. Libraries were prepared by immunoSEQ multiplex PCR; TCRdb keeps only in-frame clonotypes and omits some of them. The sample holds about 680,000 clones, roughly 94% seen once. The specimen sequenced was naive CD8+ T cells sorted from blood. Source of these receptors: a man aged 25-45 years in good health. The CDR3 runs from the conserved cysteine through the conserved F or W. The D gene is left open where the match is weak. The size of a clone is reported for some rows only, either as once, few or many, or as a class for expanded clones.

D: TRBD1; length: 12; J: TRBJ1-2; V: TRBV27; size: NA; DNA: TGTGCCAGCAGGGGACAGTCTTATGGCTACACCTTC; CDR3: CASRGQSYGYTF
D: TRBD1; length: 17; J: TRBJ2-6; V: TRBV7-8; size: once; DNA: TGTGCCAGCAGCTCGACAGGGGGCGGCTCTGGGGCCAACGTCCTGACTTTC; CDR3: CASSSTGGGSGANVLTF
D: NA; length: 14; J: TRBJ2-3; V: TRBV15; size: NA; DNA: TGTGCCACCAGCTTCGAGAGGGTCAGAGATACGCAGTATTTT; CDR3: CATSFERVRDTQYF
D: NA; length: 14; J: TRBJ2-7; V: TRBV5-4; size: NA; DNA: TGTGCCAGCAGCCAGCCGGGCCGTTCGGGGGAGCAGTACTTC; CDR3: CASSQPGRSGEQYF
D: NA; length: 17; J: TRBJ2-1; V: TRBV7-3; size: once; DNA: TGTGCCAGCAGCTTGCTGGGTAGCGGTTCCGGGCCCAATGGGCAGTTCTTC; CDR3: CASSLLGSGSGPNGQFF
D: TRBD2; length: 17; J: TRBJ2-1; V: TRBV7-6; size: NA; DNA: TGTGCCAGCAGCTTACCAGGGAGGGTGACGTCTTATCATGAGCAGTTCTTC; CDR3: CASSLPGRVTSYHEQFF
D: NA; length: 16; J: TRBJ2-1; V: TRBV7-9; size: NA; DNA: TGTGCCAGCAGCAAACTTAGCCGGAGCTCCTACAATGAGCAGTTCTTC; CDR3: CASSKLSRSSYNEQFF
D: NA; length: 16; J: TRBJ2-6; V: TRBV7-9; size: NA; DNA: TGTGCCAGCAGCCCCCCGGCGGTCTCTGGGGCCAACGTCCTGACTTTC; CDR3: CASSPPAVSGANVLTF
D: NA; length: 15; J: TRBJ1-4; V: TRBV7-9; size: NA; DNA: TGTGCCAGCAGCCCCCAAAGTGCTGTAGTAGAAAAACTGTTTTTT; CDR3: CASSPQSAVVEKLFF
D: NA; length: 14; J: TRBJ2-3; V: TRBV11-2; size: NA; DNA: TGTGCCAGCAGCTTATCGCAGGCGGCAGCTACGCAGTATTTT; CDR3: CASSLSQAAATQYF
D: NA; length: 15; J: TRBJ2-1; V: TRBV5-4; size: NA; DNA: TGTGCCAGCAGCTTGGATCAGGGGACGAACAATGAGCAGTTCTTC; CDR3: CASSLDQGTNNEQFF
D: TRBD1; length: 16; J: TRBJ2-1; V: TRBV6-1; size: few; DNA: TGTGCCAGCAGTGAAGCCCCGACAGGGGGCTACAATGAGCAGTTCTTC; CDR3: CASSEAPTGGYNEQFF
D: TRBD1; length: 15; J: TRBJ2-7; V: TRBV15; size: NA; DNA: TGTGCCACCAGCAGAGTCGGGACAGGGACCTACGAGCAGTACTTC; CDR3: CATSRVGTGTYEQYF
D: NA; length: 11; J: TRBJ2-1; V: TRBV27; size: NA; DNA: TGTGCCAGCAAGGTCGCGGGTGAGCAGTTCTTC; CDR3: CASKVAGEQFF
D: NA; length: 16; J: TRBJ2-7; V: TRBV7-6; size: NA; DNA: TGTGCCAGCAGCTTATCCCTTTCGACGGCATCCTACGAGCAGTACTTC; CDR3: CASSLSLSTASYEQYF
D: TRBD2; length: 14; J: TRBJ2-3; V: TRBV7-6; size: NA; DNA: TGTGCCAGCAGTCTAGCGGGAGAGTTAGATACGCAGTATTTT; CDR3: CASSLAGELDTQYF
D: NA; length: 11; J: TRBJ2-2; V: TRBV19; size: NA; DNA: TGTGCCAGTAGTCCGGGCGGGGAGCTGTTTTTT; CDR3: CASSPGGELFF
D: NA; length: 14; J: TRBJ2-1; V: TRBV15; size: NA; DNA: TGTGCCACCAGCAGAGAGCGTCTCTACAATGAGCAGTTCTTC; CDR3: CATSRERLYNEQFF
D: NA; length: 16; J: TRBJ2-7; V: TRBV7-9; size: NA; DNA: TGTGCCAGCAGCTTAGCGCAAGGGGTCCTCTCCTACGAGCAGTACTTC; CDR3: CASSLAQGVLSYEQYF
D: NA; length: 16; J: TRBJ2-7; V: TRBV5-6; size: once; DNA: TGTGCCAGCAGCTGGGGCGGCAGGCCCCTTCTCTACGAGCAGTACTTC; CDR3: CASSWGGRPLLYEQYF
D: NA; length: 15; J: TRBJ1-4; V: TRBV5-1; size: NA; DNA: TGCGCCAGCAGCTTGGAGCCCGGGGGCAGTGAAAAACTGTTTTTT; CDR3: CASSLEPGGSEKLFF
D: NA; length: 13; J: TRBJ2-7; V: TRBV27; size: NA; DNA: TGTGCCAGCAGTTTATCTTCTGTCTACGAGCAGTACTTC; CDR3: CASSLSSVYEQYF
D: TRBD2; length: 14; J: TRBJ2-1; V: TRBV7-6; size: NA; DNA: TGTGCCAGCAGCACCCTAGCGGGATACAATGAGCAGTTCTTC; CDR3: CASSTLAGYNEQFF
D: NA; length: 15; J: TRBJ1-1; V: TRBV4-1; size: NA; DNA: TGCGCCAGCAGCTCCCGGGGGGGGGCTGGGACTGAAGCTTTCTTT; CDR3: CASSSRGGAGTEAFF
D: NA; length: 13; J: TRBJ2-7; V: TRBV19; size: NA; DNA: TGTGCCAGTAGTATGCTGTCAGGGCACGAGCAGTACTTC; CDR3: CASSMLSGHEQYF
D: TRBD2; length: 17; J: TRBJ2-1; V: TRBV5-1; size: NA; DNA: TGCGCCAGCAGCTTGGAACTAGCGGGAGGGTGGGTCAATGAGCAGTTCTTC; CDR3: CASSLELAGGWVNEQFF
D: TRBD1; length: 20; J: TRBJ2-3; V: TRBV28; size: NA; DNA: TGTGCCAGCAGCGGCATCCGCGGGACAGGGAGGGGGCATAGCACAGATACGCAGTATTTT; CDR3: CASSGIRGTGRGHSTDTQYF
D: NA; length: 14; J: TRBJ2-7; V: TRBV27; size: NA; DNA: TGTGCCAGCAGAAAGGGTAGCACCCTACCGGAACAGTACTTC; CDR3: CASRKGSTLPEQYF
D: TRBD1; length: 16; J: TRBJ2-7; V: TRBV28; size: NA; DNA: TGTGCCAGCAGTTTAACTCTAACAGGGGACTCCTACGAGCAGTACTTC; CDR3: CASSLTLTGDSYEQYF
D: TRBD2; length: 17; J: TRBJ2-2; V: TRBV7-2; size: NA; DNA: TGTGCCAGCAGCTCTGGACTAGCGGGGACTGCGACCGGGGAGCTGTTTTTT; CDR3: CASSSGLAGTATGELFF
D: TRBD2; length: 15; J: TRBJ2-5; V: TRBV5-6; size: NA; DNA: TGTGCCAGCAGCTTGAGGCTAGCGGCACAAGAGACCCAGTACTTC; CDR3: CASSLRLAAQETQYF
D: NA; length: 13; J: TRBJ2-2; V: TRBV29-1; size: NA; DNA: TGCAGCGTTGAAGTGGCAGGGGCTGGGGAGCTGTTTTTT; CDR3: CSVEVAGAGELFF
D: TRBD2; length: 14; J: TRBJ2-1; V: TRBV5-5; size: NA; DNA: TGTGCCAGCTGCGGGGGGCTATCCTACAATGAGCAGTTCTTC; CDR3: CASCGGLSYNEQFF
D: NA; length: 14; J: TRBJ2-7; V: TRBV7-8; size: NA; DNA: TGTGCCAGCAGCTTAAAGGCCCTCTCCTACGAGCAGTACTTC; CDR3: CASSLKALSYEQYF
D: NA; length: 14; J: TRBJ2-7; V: TRBV7-9; size: once; DNA: TGTGCCAGCAGCTTAGTCGGACCTCCCTTTGAGCAGTACTTC; CDR3: CASSLVGPPFEQYF
D: TRBD1; length: 16; J: TRBJ1-2; V: TRBV6-6; size: once; DNA: TGTGCCAGCAGTTACTCGAGGACAGGGGCCAACTATGGCTACACCTTC; CDR3: CASSYSRTGANYGYTF
D: NA; length: 13; J: TRBJ2-7; V: TRBV10-2; size: NA; DNA: TGCGCCACTACAGGGCCCCCTCTCTACGAGCAGTACTTC; CDR3: CATTGPPLYEQYF
D: NA; length: 14; J: TRBJ2-1; V: TRBV14; size: once; DNA: TGTGCCAGCAGCCACCAACTTGCCCCCAATGAGCAGTTCTTC; CDR3: CASSHQLAPNEQFF
D: TRBD1; length: 12; J: TRBJ2-7; V: TRBV19; size: NA; DNA: TGTGCCAGTAGTATTGACAGGGTCGAGCAGTACTTC; CDR3: CASSIDRVEQYF
D: TRBD2; length: 17; J: TRBJ2-3; V: TRBV4-1; size: NA; DNA: TGCGCCAGCAGCCAAGGGACTATTGTAGCGGGAGTTGATACGCAGTATTTT; CDR3: CASSQGTIVAGVDTQYF
D: NA; length: 15; J: TRBJ1-2; V: TRBV7-9; size: few; DNA: TGTGCCAGCAGCCCCATCGGGGTCATTAACTATGGCTACACCTTC; CDR3: CASSPIGVINYGYTF
D: TRBD1; length: 15; J: TRBJ2-3; V: TRBV5-5; size: NA; DNA: TGTGCAGCGGGACAGGGAAGTTATAGCACAGATACGCAGTATTTT; CDR3: CAAGQGSYSTDTQYF